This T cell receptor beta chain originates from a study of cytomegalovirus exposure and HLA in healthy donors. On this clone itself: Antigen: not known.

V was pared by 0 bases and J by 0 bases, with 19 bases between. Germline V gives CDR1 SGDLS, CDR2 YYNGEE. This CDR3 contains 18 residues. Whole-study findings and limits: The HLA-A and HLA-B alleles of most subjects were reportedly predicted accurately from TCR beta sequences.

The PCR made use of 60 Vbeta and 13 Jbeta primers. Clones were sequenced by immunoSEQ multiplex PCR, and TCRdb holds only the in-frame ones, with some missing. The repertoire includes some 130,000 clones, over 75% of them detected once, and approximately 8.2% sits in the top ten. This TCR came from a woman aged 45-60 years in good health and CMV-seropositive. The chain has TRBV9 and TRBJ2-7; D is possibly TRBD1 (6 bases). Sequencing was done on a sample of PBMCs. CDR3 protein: CASSVGSGQQGSSYEQYF. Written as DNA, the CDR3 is TGTGCCAGCAGCGTAGGATCCGGCCAGCAGGGGAGCTCCTACGAGCAGTACTTC.